A single T cell receptor (beta chain) is shown here with its context. Its antigen is undetermined. This record comes from a study of cytomegalovirus exposure and HLA in healthy donors. Study-level points and caveats: Reported results showed that the classifier diagnosed cytomegalovirus status with high specificity and sensitivity. Sequencing artifact likely explains a cluster of highly shared sequence variants. Overall, approximately 150 TCR beta chains were annotated as cytomegalovirus-associated.

The trim removed 3 bases at V and 5 bases at J, leaving 11 bases unmatched. The CDR3 runs to 16 residues. Germline V gives CDR1 LNHDA, CDR2 SQIVND (reference sequence). The study ran its PCR with 60 Vbeta and 13 Jbeta primers. Generated by immunoSEQ multiplex PCR, the TCRdb table keeps only in-frame clones and is missing some. The table includes about 130,000 clones, over 75% detected once. Sequenced sample: PBMCs. The sequence was collected from a young man in good health. The genes are TRBV19 and TRBJ1-2, with 8 bases lining up with TRBD1. CDR3 sequence (DNA): TGTGCCAGTAGTATCTTTGGACGGGACAGGCTATATGGCTACACCTTC. This encodes CASSIFGRDRLYGYTF. Using reference TRBV19 and TRBJ1-2 for the parts outside the CDR3, the full variable domain is DGGITQSPKYLFRKEGQNVTLSCEQNLNHDAMYWYRQDPGQGLRLIYYSQIVNDFQKGDIAEGYSVSREKKESFPLTVTSAQKNPTAFYLCASSIFGRDRLYGYTFGSGTRLTVV.